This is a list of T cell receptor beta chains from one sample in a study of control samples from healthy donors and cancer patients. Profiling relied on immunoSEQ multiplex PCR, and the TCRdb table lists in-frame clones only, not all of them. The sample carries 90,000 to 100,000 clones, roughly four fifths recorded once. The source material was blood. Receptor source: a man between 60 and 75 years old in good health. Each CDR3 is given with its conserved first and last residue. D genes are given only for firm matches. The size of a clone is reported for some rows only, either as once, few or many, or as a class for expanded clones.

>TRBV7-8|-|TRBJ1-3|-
TGTGCCAGCAGCTACCAGACCGCCCGCTCTGGAAACACCATATATTTT
CASSYQTARSGNTIYF
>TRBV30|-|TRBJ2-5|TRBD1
TGTGCCTGGAGGGCCGGGACAGAACAAGAGACCCAGTACTTC
CAWRAGTEQETQYF
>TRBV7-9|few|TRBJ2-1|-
TGTGCCAGCAGCTTCCCCACAGGGAGGACTTTTGAGCAGTTCTTC
CASSFPTGRTFEQFF
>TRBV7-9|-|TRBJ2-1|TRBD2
TGTGCCAGCCGCCCGGGACTAAGCAGTGAGCAGTTCTTC
CASRPGLSSEQFF
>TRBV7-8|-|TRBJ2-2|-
TGTGCCAGCACCCCCCCTCTTCTTTATGGGGAGCTGTTTTTT
CASTPPLLYGELFF
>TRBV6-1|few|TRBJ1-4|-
TGTGCCAGCAGTGATTATAACGGCGAAAAACTGTTTTTT
CASSDYNGEKLFF
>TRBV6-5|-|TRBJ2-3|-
TGTGCCAGCAGTTACTGGCGATCTAGCACAGATACGCAGTATTTT
CASSYWRSSTDTQYF
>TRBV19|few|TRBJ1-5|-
TGTGCCAGTAGCCCCGCGGGCAGCGACATCAATCAGCCCCAGCATTTT
CASSPAGSDINQPQHF
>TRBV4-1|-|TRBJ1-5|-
TGCGCCAGTAGCCAACACCCTACAGGGTACAATCAGCCCCAGCATTTT
CASSQHPTGYNQPQHF
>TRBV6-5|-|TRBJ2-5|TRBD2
TGTGCCAGCAGGCCGGGACTAGGTGGGGAGACCCAGTACTTC
CASRPGLGGETQYF
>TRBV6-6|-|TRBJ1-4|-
TGTGCCAGCAGTCTTACGGGGGCCGAAAAACTGTTTTTT
CASSLTGAEKLFF
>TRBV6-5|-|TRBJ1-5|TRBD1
TGTGCCAGTAAGGGGGCGGGTAGCAATCAGCCCCAGCATTTT
CASKGAGSNQPQHF